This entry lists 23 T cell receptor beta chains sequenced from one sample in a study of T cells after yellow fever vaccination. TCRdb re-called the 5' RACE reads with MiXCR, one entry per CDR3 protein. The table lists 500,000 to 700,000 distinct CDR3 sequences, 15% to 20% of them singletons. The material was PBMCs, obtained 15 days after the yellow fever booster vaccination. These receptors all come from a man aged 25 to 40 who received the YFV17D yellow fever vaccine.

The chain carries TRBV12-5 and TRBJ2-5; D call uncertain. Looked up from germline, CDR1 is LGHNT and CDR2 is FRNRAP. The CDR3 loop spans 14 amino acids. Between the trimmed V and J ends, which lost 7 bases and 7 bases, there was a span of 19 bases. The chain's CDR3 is CASVSSEEEWTQYF. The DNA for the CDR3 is TGTGCTAGTGTCTCCAGCGAGGAAGAGTGGACCCAGTACTTC.

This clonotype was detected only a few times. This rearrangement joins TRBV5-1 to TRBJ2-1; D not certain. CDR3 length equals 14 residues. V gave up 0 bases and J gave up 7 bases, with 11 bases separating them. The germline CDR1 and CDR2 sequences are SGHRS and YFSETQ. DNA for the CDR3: TGCGCCAGCAGCTTGGACGCGAAGAGGAATGAGCAGTTCTTC. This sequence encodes CASSLDAKRNEQFF. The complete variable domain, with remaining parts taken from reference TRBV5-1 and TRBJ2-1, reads KAGVTQTPRYLIKTRGQQVTLSCSPISGHRSVSWYQQTPGQGLQFLFEYFSETQRNKGNFPGRFSGRQFSNSRSEMNVSTLELGDSALYLCASSLDAKRNEQFFGPGTRLTVL.

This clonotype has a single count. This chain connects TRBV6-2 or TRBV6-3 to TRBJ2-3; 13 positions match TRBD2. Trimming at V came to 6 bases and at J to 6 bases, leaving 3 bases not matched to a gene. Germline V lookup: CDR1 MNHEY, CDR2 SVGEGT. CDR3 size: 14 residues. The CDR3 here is CASRGLAGFDTQYF. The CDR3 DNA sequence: TGTGCCAGCAGGGGACTAGCGGGATTCGATACGCAGTATTTT.

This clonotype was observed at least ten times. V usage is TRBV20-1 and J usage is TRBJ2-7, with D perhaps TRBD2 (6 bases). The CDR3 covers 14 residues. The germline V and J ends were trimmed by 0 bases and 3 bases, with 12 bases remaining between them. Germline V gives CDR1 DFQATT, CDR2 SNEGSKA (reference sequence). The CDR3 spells CSARDERENYEQYF. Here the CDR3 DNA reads TGCAGTGCTAGAGATGAACGGGAGAACTACGAGCAGTACTTC.

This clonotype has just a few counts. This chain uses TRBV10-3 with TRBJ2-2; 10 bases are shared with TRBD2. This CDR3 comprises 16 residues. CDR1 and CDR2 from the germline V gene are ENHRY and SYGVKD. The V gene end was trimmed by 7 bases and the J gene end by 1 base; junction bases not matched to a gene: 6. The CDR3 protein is CAIKPQREGNTGELFF. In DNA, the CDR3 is TGTGCCATCAAGCCGCAGCGGGAGGGGAACACCGGGGAGCTGTTTTTT.

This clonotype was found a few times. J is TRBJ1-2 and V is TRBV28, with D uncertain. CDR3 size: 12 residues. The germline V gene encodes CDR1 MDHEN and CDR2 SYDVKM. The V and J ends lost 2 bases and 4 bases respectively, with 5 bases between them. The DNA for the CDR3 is TGTGCCAGCAGTTTAAACAGCTATGGCTACACCTTC. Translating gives CASSLNSYGYTF.

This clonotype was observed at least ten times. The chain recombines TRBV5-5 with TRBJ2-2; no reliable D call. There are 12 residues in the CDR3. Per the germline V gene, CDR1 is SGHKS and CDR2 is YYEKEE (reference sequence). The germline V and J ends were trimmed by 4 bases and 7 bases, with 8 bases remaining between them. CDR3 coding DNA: TGTGCCAGCAGCCCCCCGGGCGGGGAGCTGTTTTTT. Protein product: CASSPPGGELFF. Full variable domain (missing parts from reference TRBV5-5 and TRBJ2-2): DAGVTQSPTHLIKTRGQQVTLRCSPISGHKSVSWYQQVLGQGPQFIFQYYEKEERGRGNFPDRFSARQFPNYSSELNVNALLLGDSALYLCASSPPGGELFFGEGSRLTVL.

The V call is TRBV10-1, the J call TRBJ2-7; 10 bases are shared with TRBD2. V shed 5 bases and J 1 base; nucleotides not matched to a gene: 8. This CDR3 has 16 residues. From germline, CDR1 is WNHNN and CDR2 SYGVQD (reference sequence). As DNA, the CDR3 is TGCGCCAGCAGTCCAGGATCACTAGCGGGATCCTACGAGCAGTACTTC. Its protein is CASSPGSLAGSYEQYF.

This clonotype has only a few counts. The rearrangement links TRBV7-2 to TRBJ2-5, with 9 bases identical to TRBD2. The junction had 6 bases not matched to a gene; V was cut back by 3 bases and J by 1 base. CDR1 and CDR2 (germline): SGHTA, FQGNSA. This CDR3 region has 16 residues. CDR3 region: CASSLYPSGAQETQYF. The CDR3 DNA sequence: TGTGCCAGCAGCTTGTATCCTAGCGGGGCCCAAGAGACCCAGTACTTC.

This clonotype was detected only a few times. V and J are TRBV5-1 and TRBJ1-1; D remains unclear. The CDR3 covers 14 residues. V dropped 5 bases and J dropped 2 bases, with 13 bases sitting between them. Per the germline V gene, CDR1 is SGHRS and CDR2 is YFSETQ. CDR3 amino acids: CASRATTDNTEAFF. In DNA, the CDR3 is TGCGCCAGCAGGGCAACCACAGATAACACTGAAGCTTTCTTT.

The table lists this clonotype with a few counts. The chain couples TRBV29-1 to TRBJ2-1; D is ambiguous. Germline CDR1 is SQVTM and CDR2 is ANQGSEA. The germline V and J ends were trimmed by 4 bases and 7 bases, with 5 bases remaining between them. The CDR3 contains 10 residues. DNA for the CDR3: TGCAGCGTTGTCGGGAATGAGCAGTTCTTC. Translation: CSVVGNEQFF.

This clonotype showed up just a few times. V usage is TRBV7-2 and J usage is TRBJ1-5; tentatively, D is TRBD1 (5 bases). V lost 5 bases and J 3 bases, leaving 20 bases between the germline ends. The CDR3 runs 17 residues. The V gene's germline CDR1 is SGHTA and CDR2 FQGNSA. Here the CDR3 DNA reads TGTGCCAGCAGCATGTTTAGGTCTGGGGCTAACAATCAGCCCCAGCATTTT. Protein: CASSMFRSGANNQPQHF.

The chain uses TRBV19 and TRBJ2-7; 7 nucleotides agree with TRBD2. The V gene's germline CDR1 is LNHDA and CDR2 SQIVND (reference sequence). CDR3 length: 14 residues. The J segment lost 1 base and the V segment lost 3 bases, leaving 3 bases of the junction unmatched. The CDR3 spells CASSILRESYEQYF. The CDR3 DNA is TGTGCCAGTAGTATCTTGCGGGAGTCCTACGAGCAGTACTTC.

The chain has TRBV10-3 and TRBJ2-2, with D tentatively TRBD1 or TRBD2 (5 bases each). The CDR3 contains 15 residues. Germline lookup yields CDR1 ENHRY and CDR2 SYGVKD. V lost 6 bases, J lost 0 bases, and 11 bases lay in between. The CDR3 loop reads CAISTGTTNTGELFF. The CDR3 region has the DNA TGTGCCATCAGCACCGGGACCACGAACACCGGGGAGCTGTTTTTT.

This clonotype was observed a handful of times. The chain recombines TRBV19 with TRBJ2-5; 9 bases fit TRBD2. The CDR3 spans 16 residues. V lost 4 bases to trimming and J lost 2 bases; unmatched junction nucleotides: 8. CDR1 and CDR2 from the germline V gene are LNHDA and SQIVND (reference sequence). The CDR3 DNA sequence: TGTGCCAGTAGTAGGGCTAGCGGGAATCAACAAGAGACCCAGTACTTC. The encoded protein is CASSRASGNQQETQYF.

The DNA for the CDR3 is TGTGCCAGCAGCCCCCCGTTGGTGGGAGGTTATGAGCAGTTCTTC. Translation gives CASSPPLVGGYEQFF. The V call is TRBV4-2, the J call TRBJ2-1; possible D gene TRBD2, 6 bases. The CDR3 extends over 15 amino acids. V dropped 4 bases and J dropped 8 bases, with 18 bases sitting between them. Germline V gene sequence: CDR1 LGHNA, CDR2 YNFKEQ.

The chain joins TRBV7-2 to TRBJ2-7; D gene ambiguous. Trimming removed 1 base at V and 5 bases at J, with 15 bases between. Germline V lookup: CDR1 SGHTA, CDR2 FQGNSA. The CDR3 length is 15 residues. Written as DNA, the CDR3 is TGTGCCAGCAGCTTAGGAAGGGCAGGACCCGACGAGCAGTACTTC. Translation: CASSLGRAGPDEQYF.

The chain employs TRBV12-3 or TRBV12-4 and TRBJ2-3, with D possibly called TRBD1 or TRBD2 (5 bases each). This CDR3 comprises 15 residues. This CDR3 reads CAGGFSPTVTDTQYF. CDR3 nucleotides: TGTGCTGGGGGATTTAGCCCGACAGTCACAGATACGCAGTATTTT.

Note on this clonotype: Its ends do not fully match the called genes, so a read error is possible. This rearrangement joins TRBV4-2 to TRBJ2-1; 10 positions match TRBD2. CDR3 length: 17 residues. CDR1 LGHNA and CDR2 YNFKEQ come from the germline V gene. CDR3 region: CASIQEPAGGPVYEQFF. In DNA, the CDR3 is TGTGCCAGCATCCAAGAACCAGCGGGAGGGCCGGTATATGAGCAGTTCTTC.

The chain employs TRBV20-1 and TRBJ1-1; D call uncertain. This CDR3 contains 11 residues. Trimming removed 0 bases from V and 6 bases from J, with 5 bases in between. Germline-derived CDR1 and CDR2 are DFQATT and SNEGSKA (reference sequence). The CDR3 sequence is CSARDPPEAFF. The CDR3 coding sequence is TGCAGTGCTAGAGACCCCCCTGAAGCTTTCTTT.

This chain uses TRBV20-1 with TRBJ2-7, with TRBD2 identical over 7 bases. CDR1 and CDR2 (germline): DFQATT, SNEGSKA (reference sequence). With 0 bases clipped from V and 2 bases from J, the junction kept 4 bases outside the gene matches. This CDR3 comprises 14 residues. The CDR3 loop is CSARDQSGAYEQYF. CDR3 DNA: TGCAGTGCTAGAGACCAAAGCGGGGCCTACGAGCAGTACTTC.

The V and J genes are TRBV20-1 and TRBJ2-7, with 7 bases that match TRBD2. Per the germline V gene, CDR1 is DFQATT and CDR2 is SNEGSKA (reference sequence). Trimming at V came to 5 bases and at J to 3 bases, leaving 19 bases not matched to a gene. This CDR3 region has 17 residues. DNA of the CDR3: TGCAGTGCTGACCCGGGACTACACTACCCTGGGGGCTACGAGCAGTACTTC. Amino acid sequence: CSADPGLHYPGGYEQYF.

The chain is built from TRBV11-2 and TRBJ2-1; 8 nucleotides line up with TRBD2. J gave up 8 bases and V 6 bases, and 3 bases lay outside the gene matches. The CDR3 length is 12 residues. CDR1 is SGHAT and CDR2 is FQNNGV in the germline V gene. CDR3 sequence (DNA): TGTGCCAGCAGAGGACTAGCCGATGAGCAGTTCTTC. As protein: CASRGLADEQFF.